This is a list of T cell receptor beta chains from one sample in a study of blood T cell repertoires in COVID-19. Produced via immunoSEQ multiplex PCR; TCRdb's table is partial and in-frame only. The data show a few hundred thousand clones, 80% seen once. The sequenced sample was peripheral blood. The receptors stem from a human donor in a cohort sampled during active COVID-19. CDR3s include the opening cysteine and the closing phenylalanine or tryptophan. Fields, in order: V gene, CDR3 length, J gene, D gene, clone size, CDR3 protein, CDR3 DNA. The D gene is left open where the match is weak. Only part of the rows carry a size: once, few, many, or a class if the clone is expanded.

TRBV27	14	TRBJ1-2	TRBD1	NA	CASSFQGADYGYTF	TGTGCCAGCAGTTTCCAGGGGGCGGACTATGGCTACACCTTC
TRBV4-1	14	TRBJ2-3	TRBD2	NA	CASSPQRTSYTQYF	TGCGCCAGCAGCCCTCAGCGGACTAGTTATACGCAGTATTTT
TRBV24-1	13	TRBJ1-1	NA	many	CATSDRGEREAFF	TGTGCCACCAGTGACAGGGGAGAGCGAGAAGCTTTCTTT
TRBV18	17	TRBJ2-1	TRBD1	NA	CASSPLTTGDGRDEQFF	TGTGCCAGCTCACCACTTACGACAGGGGACGGAAGGGATGAGCAGTTCTTC
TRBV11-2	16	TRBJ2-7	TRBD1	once	CASSLEGAGGIYEQYF	TGTGCCAGCAGCTTAGAGGGGGCAGGGGGCATCTACGAGCAGTACTTC
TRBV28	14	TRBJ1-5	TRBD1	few	CASRIQGANQPQHF	TGTGCCAGCAGAATACAGGGGGCTAATCAGCCCCAGCATTTT
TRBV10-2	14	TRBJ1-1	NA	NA	CASKKYQGDTEAFF	TGCGCCAGTAAGAAATATCAAGGGGACACTGAAGCTTTCTTT
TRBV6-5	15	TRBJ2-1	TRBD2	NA	CASRTSGVPYNEQFF	TGTGCCAGTCGGACTAGCGGGGTCCCCTACAATGAGCAGTTCTTC
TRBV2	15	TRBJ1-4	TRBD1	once	CASSVGGQGGEKLFF	TGTGCCAGCAGTGTTGGTGGACAGGGTGGAGAAAAACTGTTTTTT
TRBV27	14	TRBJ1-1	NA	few	CASSSGGLGTEAFF	TGTGCCAGCAGTTCGGGGGGATTGGGCACTGAAGCTTTCTTT
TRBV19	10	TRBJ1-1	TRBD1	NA	CASKGAEAFF	TGTGCCAGTAAGGGGGCGGAAGCTTTCTTT
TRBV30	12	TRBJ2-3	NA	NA	CAWSRSTDTQYF	TGTGCCTGGAGTCGGAGCACAGATACGCAGTATTTT
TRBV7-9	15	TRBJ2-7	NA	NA	CASSQWRQEHYEQYF	TGTGCCAGCAGCCAGTGGAGGCAGGAACACTACGAGCAGTACTTC
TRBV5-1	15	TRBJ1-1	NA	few	CASRPGSSYDTEAFF	TGCGCCAGCAGACCAGGAAGCAGTTATGACACTGAAGCTTTCTTT
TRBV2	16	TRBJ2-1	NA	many	CASRRGGVSVSDEQFF	TGTGCCAGCAGGAGGGGGGGAGTTAGCGTTTCCGATGAGCAGTTCTTC
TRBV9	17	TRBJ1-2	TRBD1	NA	CASSVGTGGLLSYGYTF	TGTGCCAGCAGCGTTGGGACAGGAGGACTTTTATCCTATGGCTACACCTTC
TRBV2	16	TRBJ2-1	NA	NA	CASSESGGTSYNEQFF	TGTGCCAGCAGTGAAAGCGGTGGGACTTCCTACAATGAGCAGTTCTTC
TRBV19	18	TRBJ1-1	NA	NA	CASSPGLYPRGMNTEAFF	TGTGCCAGTAGTCCGGGCCTTTACCCTAGGGGGATGAACACTGAAGCTTTCTTT
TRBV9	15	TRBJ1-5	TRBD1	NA	CASSTGTGINQPQHF	TGTGCCAGCAGCACCGGGACAGGGATCAATCAGCCCCAGCATTTT
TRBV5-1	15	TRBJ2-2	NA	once	CASSLDQGGTGELFF	TGCGCCAGCAGCTTGGACCAGGGTGGCACCGGGGAGCTGTTTTTT
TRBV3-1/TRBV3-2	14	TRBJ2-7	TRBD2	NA	CASSLGRGDYEQYF	TGTGCCAGCAGCCTAGGACGGGGGGACTACGAGCAGTACTTC
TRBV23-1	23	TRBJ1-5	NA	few	CASSPPHLPDRIRALCSNQPQHF	TGCGCCAGCAGTCCTCCACACCTCCCAGACAGGATCAGGGCACTGTGTAGCAATCAGCCCCAGCATTTT
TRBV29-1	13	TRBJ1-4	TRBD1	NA	CSVERQGGEKLFF	TGCAGCGTTGAAAGACAGGGAGGCGAAAAACTGTTTTTT
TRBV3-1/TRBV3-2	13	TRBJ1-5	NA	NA	CASSQDRVQPQHF	TGTGCCAGCAGCCAAGATCGAGTTCAGCCCCAGCATTTT
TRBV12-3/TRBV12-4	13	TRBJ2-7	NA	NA	CASRRDTTYEQYF	TGTGCCAGCAGGAGGGACACCACCTACGAGCAGTACTTC
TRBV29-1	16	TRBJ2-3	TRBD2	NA	CSVGLAGVASTDTQYF	TGCAGCGTTGGACTAGCGGGAGTGGCGAGCACAGATACGCAGTATTTT
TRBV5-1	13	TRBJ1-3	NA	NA	CASSLDGGSTIYF	TGCGCCAGCAGCTTGGACGGCGGTAGCACCATATATTTT
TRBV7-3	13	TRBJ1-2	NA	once	CASSPLRGGGYTF	TGTGCCAGCAGCCCGTTACGGGGAGGCGGCTACACCTTC
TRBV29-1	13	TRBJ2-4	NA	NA	CSVDAGKQNIQYF	TGCAGCGTTGATGCGGGGAAACAAAACATTCAGTACTTC
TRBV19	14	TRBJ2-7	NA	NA	CASSLRGHLYEQYF	TGTGCCAGTAGTCTAAGGGGACACTTATACGAGCAGTACTTC
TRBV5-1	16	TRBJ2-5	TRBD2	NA	CASSLVAGGREETQYF	TGCGCCAGCAGCTTGGTTGCGGGGGGCCGGGAAGAGACCCAGTACTTC
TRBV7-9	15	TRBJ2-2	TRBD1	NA	CASSGRGRATGELFF	TGTGCCAGCAGCGGCAGGGGGCGGGCGACCGGGGAGCTGTTTTTT
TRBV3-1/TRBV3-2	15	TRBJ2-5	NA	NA	CASSQEPRQEETQYF	TGTGCCAGCAGCCAGGAACCTCGACAGGAAGAGACCCAGTACTTC
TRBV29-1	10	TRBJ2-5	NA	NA	CSATEETQYF	TGCAGCGCCACGGAAGAGACCCAGTACTTC
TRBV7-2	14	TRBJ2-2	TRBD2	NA	CASPRERGPGELFF	TGTGCCAGCCCGCGGGAGCGAGGACCGGGGGAGCTGTTTTTT
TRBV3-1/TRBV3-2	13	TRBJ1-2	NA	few	CASSHPRGTGYTF	TGTGCCAGCAGCCACCCGAGGGGGACTGGCTACACCTTC
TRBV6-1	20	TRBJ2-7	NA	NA	CASSGRAFNLAKTPSHEQYF	TGTGCCAGCAGTGGACGCGCTTTTAATTTAGCGAAAACCCCTTCTCACGAGCAGTACTTC
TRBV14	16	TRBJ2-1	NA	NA	CASSPHGGSSYNEQFF	TGTGCCAGCAGCCCCCACGGCGGAAGCTCCTACAATGAGCAGTTCTTC
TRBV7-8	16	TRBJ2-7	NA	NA	CASSLANLGNSYEQYF	TGTGCCAGCAGCTTAGCGAACCTCGGGAACTCCTACGAGCAGTACTTC
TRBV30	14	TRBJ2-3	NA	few	CAWSGVNLRGTQYF	TGTGCCTGGAGTGGGGTAAACCTCCGGGGTACGCAGTATTTT
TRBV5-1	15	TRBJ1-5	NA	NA	CASSLDSYSNQPQHF	TGCGCCAGCAGCTTGGATAGTTATAGCAATCAGCCCCAGCATTTT
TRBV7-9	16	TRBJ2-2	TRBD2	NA	CASSFTSGGAAGELFF	TGTGCCAGCAGCTTTACTAGCGGGGGGGCTGCCGGGGAGCTGTTTTTT
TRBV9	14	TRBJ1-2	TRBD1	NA	CASSAPGTGNGYTF	TGTGCCAGCAGCGCTCCCGGGACAGGGAACGGCTACACCTTC
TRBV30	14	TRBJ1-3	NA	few	CAWNQGSSGNTIYF	TGTGCCTGGAATCAGGGAAGCTCTGGAAACACCATATATTTT
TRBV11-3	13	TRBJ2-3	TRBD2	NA	CASSGALADTQYF	TGTGCCAGTAGCGGGGCCCTGGCGGATACGCAGTATTTT
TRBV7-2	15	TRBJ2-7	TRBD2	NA	CASSFDGGALREQYF	TGTGCCAGCAGCTTCGACGGGGGGGCGTTGCGGGAGCAGTACTTC
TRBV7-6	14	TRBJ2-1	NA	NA	CASSLDTRYNEQFF	TGTGCCAGCAGCTTAGACACGCGGTACAATGAGCAGTTCTTC
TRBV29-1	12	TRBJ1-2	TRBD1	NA	CSVRTGGEGYTF	TGCAGCGTCCGGACAGGGGGCGAGGGCTACACCTTC
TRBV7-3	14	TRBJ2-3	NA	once	CASSFRGVPSPPFF	TGTGCCAGCAGCTTCCGCGGAGTCCCCTCACCCCCCTTTTTT
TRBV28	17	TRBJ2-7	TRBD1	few	CASSPIYGTGVSYEQYF	TGTGCCAGCAGCCCAATTTACGGGACAGGGGTCTCCTACGAGCAGTACTTC
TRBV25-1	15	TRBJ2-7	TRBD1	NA	CASSRSWDSSYEQYF	TGTGCCAGCAGTCGGAGTTGGGACAGCTCCTACGAGCAGTACTTC
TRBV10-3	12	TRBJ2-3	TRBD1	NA	CAVGQGRNTQYF	TGTGCCGTGGGACAGGGTCGAAATACGCAGTATTTT
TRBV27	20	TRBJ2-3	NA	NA	CASSPHSYLPGQASTDTQYF	TGTGCCAGCAGTCCACATAGCTACCTCCCTGGACAAGCTAGCACAGATACGCAGTATTTT
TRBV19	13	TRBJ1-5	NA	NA	CASGGDLGQPQHF	TGTGCCAGCGGCGGAGACCTCGGGCAGCCCCAGCATTTT
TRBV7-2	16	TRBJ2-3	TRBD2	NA	CASSLGLAGGSDTQYF	TGTGCCAGCAGCTTAGGACTAGCGGGAGGGTCAGATACGCAGTATTTT
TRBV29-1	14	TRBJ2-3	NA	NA	CSVGGGTFTDTQYF	TGCAGCGTTGGGGGGGGGACATTCACAGATACGCAGTATTTT